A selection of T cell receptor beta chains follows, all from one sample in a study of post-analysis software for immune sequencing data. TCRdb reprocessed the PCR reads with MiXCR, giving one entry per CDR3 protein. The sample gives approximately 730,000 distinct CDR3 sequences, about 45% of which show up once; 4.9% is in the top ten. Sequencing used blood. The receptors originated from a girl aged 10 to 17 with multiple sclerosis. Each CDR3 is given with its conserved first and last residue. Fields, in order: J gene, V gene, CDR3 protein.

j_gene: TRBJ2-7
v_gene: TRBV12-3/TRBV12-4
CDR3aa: CASSPGLAGEGASYEQYF

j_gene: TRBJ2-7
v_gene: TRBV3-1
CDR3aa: CASSHPGTDEQYF

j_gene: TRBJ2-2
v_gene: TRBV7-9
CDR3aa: CASPRFTGELFF

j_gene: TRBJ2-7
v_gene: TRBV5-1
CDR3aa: CASSPGDGAYEQYF

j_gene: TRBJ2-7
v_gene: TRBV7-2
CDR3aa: CASSRLAGEYYEQYF

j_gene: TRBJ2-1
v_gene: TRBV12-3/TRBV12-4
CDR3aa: CASSQTSGSYEQFF

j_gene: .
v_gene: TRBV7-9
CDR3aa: CASSLLRGLAGDYEQYF

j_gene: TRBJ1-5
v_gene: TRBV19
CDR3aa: CASSDRTGVSNQPQHF

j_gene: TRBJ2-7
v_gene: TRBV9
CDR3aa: CASSEGPSNEQYF

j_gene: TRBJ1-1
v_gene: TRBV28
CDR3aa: CASGGTHDTEAFF

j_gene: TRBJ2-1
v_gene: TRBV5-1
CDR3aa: CASSLVVLAGASYNEQFF

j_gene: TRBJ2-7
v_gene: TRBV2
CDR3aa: CAAGTLSYEQYF

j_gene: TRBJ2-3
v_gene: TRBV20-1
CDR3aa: CSLRGGSIDTQYF

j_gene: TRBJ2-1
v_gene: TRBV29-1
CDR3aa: CSPRGGTTNEQFF

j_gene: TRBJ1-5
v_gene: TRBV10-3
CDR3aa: CAISESTRGRPQPQHF